The entry below describes one TCR beta chain. Its antigen remains unidentified. Regarding donors, all were healthy bone marrow donors. Nominal health characterized the donors when sampled, though unrecorded immune exposures were likely. From germline, CDR1 is LGHNA and CDR2 YNFKEQ. Trimming shortened V by 0 bases and J by 5 bases, and 10 bases separated the two germline ends. The CDR3 is 14 residues long. These data come from a study of cytomegalovirus exposure and HLA in healthy donors. The study, taken as a whole, reports: Indistinguishable V segments, including TRBV6-2 and TRBV6-3, were excluded. When analyzed later, a missense DCLRE1C variant was found to be linked to TCR beta V- and J-gene trimming.

Primers included in the PCR were 60 Vbeta and 13 Jbeta primers. Method: immunoSEQ multiplex PCR; TCRdb's copy keeps in-frame clones and lacks some. The sample consists of 150,000 to 200,000 clones, 80% of them appearing once. The rearrangement uses TRBV4-2 and TRBJ1-2, with D tentatively TRBD1 (6 bases). The TCR originated in a woman aged 25 to 39 in good health and CMV-seronegative. Sequenced material: PBMCs. CDR3 bases: TGTGCCAGCAGCCAAGAAAGGGGGACATATGGCTACACCTTC. It yields the protein CASSQERGTYGYTF.